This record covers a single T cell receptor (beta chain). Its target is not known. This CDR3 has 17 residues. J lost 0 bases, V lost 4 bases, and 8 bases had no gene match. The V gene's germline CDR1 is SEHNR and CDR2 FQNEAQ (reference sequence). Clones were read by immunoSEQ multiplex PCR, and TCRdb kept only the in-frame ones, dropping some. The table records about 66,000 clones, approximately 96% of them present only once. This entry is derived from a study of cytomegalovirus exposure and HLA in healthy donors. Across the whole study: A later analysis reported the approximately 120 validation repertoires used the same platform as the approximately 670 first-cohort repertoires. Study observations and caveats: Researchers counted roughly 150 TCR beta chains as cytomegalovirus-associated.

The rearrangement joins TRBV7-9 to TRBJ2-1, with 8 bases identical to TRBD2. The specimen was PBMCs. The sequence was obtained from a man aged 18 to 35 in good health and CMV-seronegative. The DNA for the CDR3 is TGTGCCAGCAGCTCCACCCCGACTAGCGACTCCTACAATGAGCAGTTCTTC. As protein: CASSSTPTSDSYNEQFF. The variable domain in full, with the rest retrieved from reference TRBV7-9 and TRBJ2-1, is DTGVSQNPRHKITKRGQNVTFRCDPISEHNRLYWYRQTLGQGPEFLTYFQNEAQLEKSRLLSDRFSAERPKGSFSTLEIQRTEQGDSAMYLCASSSTPTSDSYNEQFFGPGTRLTVL.